The 27 T cell receptor beta chains listed next were all sequenced from one sample in a study of T cells in Graves' hyperthyroidism and ophthalmopathy. The CDR3 regions of TCR beta were amplified from RNA transcripts. HTBI primers were used for first-round RT-PCR of the TCR CDR3. A single record per CDR3 protein comes from TCRdb applying MiXCR to the multiplex PCR reads. The profile covers hundreds of thousands of distinct CDR3 sequences, with roughly 20% appearing a single time and over 15% taken by the ten largest. The sample was blood. These receptors were obtained from a woman aged 50 to 60 with Graves' hyperthyroidism that later progressed to Graves' ophthalmopathy.

This sequence joins TRBV29-1 and TRBJ1-4, with unresolved D. Germline CDR1 SQVTM, CDR2 ANQGSEA. Deletions cut 3 bases from V and 4 bases from J, with 9 bases between. The length of the CDR3 is 13 residues. The CDR3 region is CSVDDGSNEKLFF. CDR3 DNA: TGCAGCGTTGACGACGGGAGTAATGAAAAACTGTTTTTT.

This clonotype appeared many times. The chain has TRBV7-2 and TRBJ1-5; 9 nucleotides agree with TRBD1. The CDR3 loop spans 15 amino acids. The germline V gene encodes CDR1 SGHTA and CDR2 FQGNSA. Unmatched junction bases numbered 5, after V lost 2 bases and J lost 6 bases. The chain's CDR3 is CASSLQTGGLQPQHF. CDR3 nucleotides: TGTGCCAGCAGCTTACAGACAGGGGGACTTCAGCCCCAGCATTTT.

This clonotype was observed a few times. The genes are TRBV5-6 and TRBJ1-2; TRBD1 agrees at 7 bases. Germline CDR1 and CDR2: SGHDT and YYEEEE. This CDR3 region has 15 residues. V gave up 4 bases and J gave up 5 bases; unmatched junction bases: 11. The CDR3 spells CASSVDGTAYYGYTF. The CDR3, as DNA: TGTGCCAGCAGCGTTGACGGGACAGCATATTATGGCTACACCTTC.

The V gene is TRBV6-2 or TRBV6-3, the J gene TRBJ1-1, with D hard to call. The V end lost 5 bases, the J end lost 2 bases, and 12 bases lay between the germline ends. This CDR3 has 14 residues. The V gene's germline CDR1 is MNHEY and CDR2 SVGEGT. Here the CDR3 reads CASSDLGSNTEAFF. The CDR3 coding sequence is TGTGCCAGCAGTGACCTAGGGAGCAACACTGAAGCTTTCTTT.

This clonotype came up many times. The chain couples TRBV6-1 to TRBJ2-7, with 10 bases that match TRBD2. Germline loops: CDR1 MNHNS, CDR2 SASEGT. V was pared by 4 bases and J by 0 bases, with 3 bases of the junction left unmatched. This CDR3 has 15 residues. CDR3 amino acids: CASSALAGDSYEQYF. The CDR3 DNA reads as TGTGCCAGCAGTGCCCTAGCGGGGGACTCCTACGAGCAGTACTTC.

The sample holds many counts of this clonotype. The gene calls are TRBV2 and TRBJ2-7, with TRBD1 matching 10 bases. The CDR3 extends over 16 amino acids. The junction had 8 bases not matched to a gene; V was cut back by 1 base and J by 5 bases. Germline V CDR1 and CDR2: SNHLY, FYNNEI. CDR3 sequence: CASSEGWDRGSNEQYF. The CDR3 region has the DNA TGTGCCAGCAGTGAAGGTTGGGACAGGGGATCGAACGAGCAGTACTTC.

This clonotype was recorded a few times. DNA of the CDR3: TGTGCCAGCAGAAAGGGCCGGGTTCCGGAGGGTGTTGACACTGAAGCTTTCTTT. Protein sequence: CASRKGRVPEGVDTEAFF. The chain links TRBV6-1 to TRBJ1-1; D not resolved. Germline V gene sequence: CDR1 MNHNS, CDR2 SASEGT. V was pared by 6 bases and J by 3 bases, with 26 bases between. This CDR3 is 18 amino acids long.

This clonotype was found many times. V usage is TRBV3-1 and J usage is TRBJ2-5, with D possibly called TRBD1 or TRBD2 (5 bases each). There are 14 residues in the CDR3. V lost 3 bases and J 5 bases, leaving 13 bases between the germline ends. In germline, CDR1 is LGHDT, CDR2 YNNKEL (reference sequence). CDR3 coding DNA: TGTGCCAGCAGCCACCTCGGGGCTGGGGAGACCCAGTACTTC. This translates into CASSHLGAGETQYF.

This clonotype was counted ten times or more. The chain recombines TRBV6-2 or TRBV6-3 with TRBJ1-5; TRBD1 matches at 12 bases. Trimming took 2 bases from V and 4 from J; bases not matched to a gene: 6. This CDR3 is 17 amino acids long. From germline, CDR1 is MNHEY and CDR2 SVGEGT. The CDR3, as DNA: TGTGCCAGCAGTTACCCGGGACAGGGGGCACCAAATCAGCCCCAGCATTTT. Protein product: CASSYPGQGAPNQPQHF.

This clonotype was seen at least ten times. This chain connects TRBV27 to TRBJ1-2; D gene uncertain. V was trimmed by 4 bases and J by 0 bases, leaving 9 bases between them. The CDR3 loop spans 14 amino acids. Germline lookup yields CDR1 MNHEY and CDR2 SMNVEV (reference sequence). The CDR3, as DNA: TGTGCCAGCAGTTCCAGGTGGACTAACTATGGCTACACCTTC. This encodes CASSSRWTNYGYTF.

The chain joins TRBV28 to TRBJ2-3; D ambiguous. The CDR3 is 13 residues long. Trimming took 4 bases from V and 5 from J, leaving 10 bases between them. CDR1 MDHEN and CDR2 SYDVKM come from the germline V gene. The DNA for the CDR3 is TGTGCCAGCAGTTCCAACTGGGGAGATACGCAGTATTTT. Protein sequence: CASSSNWGDTQYF.

This clonotype was seen a handful of times. The chain recombines TRBV6-5 with TRBJ2-6, with D hard to call. Trimming took off 0 bases at V and 2 bases at J, with 8 bases between the two ends. CDR3 length: 16 residues. CDR1 MNHEY and CDR2 SVGAGI come from the germline V gene. The CDR3 here is CASSYSSYAGANVLTF. In DNA, the CDR3 is TGTGCCAGCAGTTACTCGTCGTACGCTGGGGCCAACGTCCTGACTTTC.

V gene TRBV6-2 or TRBV6-3 combines with J gene TRBJ1-4; D call uncertain. This CDR3 is built from 16 residues. The ends were cut back, 5 bases at V and 0 bases at J, with 13 bases in the middle. The V gene's germline CDR1 is MNHEY and CDR2 SVGEGT. The CDR3 bases are TGTGCCAGCAGTAGAAGGGCGGATACAACTAATGAAAAACTGTTTTTT. Protein sequence: CASSRRADTTNEKLFF.

The chain carries TRBV7-8 and TRBJ1-2, with a tentative D call TRBD1 (5 bases). V lost 5 bases and J 8 bases, leaving 15 bases between the germline ends. The germline CDR1 and CDR2 sequences are SGHVS and FQNEAQ. This CDR3 has 13 residues. Here the CDR3 DNA reads TGTGCCAGCAGCCCCGTTGGAGCAGGGGGCTACACCTTC. Translating it yields CASSPVGAGGYTF. Full variable domain (remainder filled in from reference TRBV7-8 and TRBJ1-2): GAGVSQSPRYKVAKRGQDVALRCDPISGHVSLFWYQQALGQGPEFLTYFQNEAQLDKSGLPSDRFFAERPEGSVSTLKIQRTQQEDSAVYLCASSPVGAGGYTFGSGTRLTVV.

The chain is built from TRBV10-3 and TRBJ2-1; the D is unclear. This CDR3 contains 11 residues. Germline loops: CDR1 ENHRY, CDR2 SYGVKD. V lost 4 bases and J 7 bases, leaving 5 bases between the germline ends. CDR3 coding DNA: TGTGCCATCAGTGTAAGAAATGAGCAGTTCTTC. As protein: CAISVRNEQFF.

V is TRBV6-6 and J is TRBJ2-7, with unresolved D. Germline lookup yields CDR1 MNHNY and CDR2 SVGAGI (reference sequence). Trimming pared 0 bases from V and 1 base from J, leaving 13 bases between. This CDR3 is 16 amino acids long. In DNA form, the CDR3 reads TGTGCCAGCAGTTACTCGAACGAAAAACAGTCCTACGAGCAGTACTTC. The encoded protein is CASSYSNEKQSYEQYF.

The chain links TRBV5-1 to TRBJ1-3; D not resolved. From germline, CDR1 is SGHRS and CDR2 YFSETQ. The V and J ends lost 2 bases and 0 bases respectively, with 15 bases between them. The CDR3 is 17 amino acids. Written as DNA, the CDR3 is TGCGCCAGCAGCTTTATAGGTCCGGAAAGCTCTGGAAACACCATATATTTT. This gives the protein CASSFIGPESSGNTIYF.

This clonotype was detected a few times. The J gene is TRBJ1-1, the V gene TRBV6-1, with D possibly being TRBD1 (6 bases). The CDR3 runs to 15 residues. V was shortened by 3 bases and J by 1 base, with 12 bases between the two germline ends. The germline V gene has CDR1 MNHNS and CDR2 SASEGT. The CDR3 spells CASSDVGATNTEAFF. Here the CDR3 DNA reads TGTGCCAGCAGTGATGTGGGGGCTACGAACACTGAAGCTTTCTTT.

In its sample, this clonotype was seen many times. V and J are TRBV5-6 and TRBJ2-7; tentative D call: TRBD1 (6 bases). Trimming stripped 5 bases from V and 2 bases from J, with 17 bases between. Germline CDR1 reads SGHDT; CDR2 reads YYEEEE. The CDR3 runs to 15 residues. The DNA for the CDR3 is TGTGCCAGCAGTCAACTCAGGGGTTTTACCTACGAGCAGTACTTC. As protein: CASSQLRGFTYEQYF.

This chain links TRBV20-1 with TRBJ1-2; D perhaps matches TRBD1 (5 bases). Germline CDR1 and CDR2: DFQATT and SNEGSKA (reference sequence). This CDR3 contains 13 residues. The germline V and J ends were trimmed by 5 bases and 6 bases, with 16 bases remaining between them. The CDR3 loop reads CSAPSGGNHGYTF. The CDR3 DNA sequence: TGCAGTGCTCCTTCCGGGGGGAACCATGGCTACACCTTC.

Many counts were recorded for this clonotype. The genes are TRBV12-3 or TRBV12-4 and TRBJ2-6, with D perhaps assigned TRBD1 or TRBD2 (5 bases each). V lost 4 bases and J 0 bases, leaving 7 bases between the germline ends. This CDR3 is 15 amino acids long. CDR3 residues: CASSSGRSGANVLTF. In DNA form, the CDR3 reads TGTGCCAGCAGTTCGGGGCGCTCTGGGGCCAACGTCCTGACTTTC.

For this clonotype: This sequence may be a read error, since a much larger clone differs from it by one base. V and J are TRBV27 and TRBJ2-7; D is ambiguous. Germline V gene data show CDR1 as MNHEY and CDR2 as SMNVEV (reference sequence). This CDR3 is built from 14 residues. CDR3 in DNA: TGTGCCAGCAGTGGACGCAGGAGCTCCTACGGGCAGTACTTC. This encodes CASSGRRSSYGQYF.

The chain couples TRBV6-1 to TRBJ2-7; D is unclear. The V gene's germline CDR1 is MNHNS and CDR2 SASEGT. The CDR3 has 12 amino acids. With 7 bases removed from V and 3 bases from J, the gap between germline ends came to 10 bases. The CDR3 coding sequence is TGTGCCAGCAAACGACCCGGCTACGAGCAGTACTTC. Amino acid sequence: CASKRPGYEQYF.

This clonotype showed up many times. This chain joins TRBV3-1 and TRBJ2-2; 7 nucleotides line up with TRBD1. The CDR3 consists of 17 residues. The germline V gene encodes CDR1 LGHDT and CDR2 YNNKEL (reference sequence). Trimming cost V 0 bases and J 0 bases; bases outside gene matches: 4. CDR3 nucleotide sequence: TGTGCCAGCAGCCAAGATAGACAGGGTACGAACACCGGGGAGCTGTTTTTT. Translated: CASSQDRQGTNTGELFF.

This clonotype came up many times. This sequence joins TRBV12-3 or TRBV12-4 and TRBJ2-7; D is perhaps TRBD1 (6 bases). The CDR3 spans 13 residues. V shed 6 bases and J shed 3 bases, with 12 bases lying between them. CDR3: CASRRDTLYEQYF. The DNA for the CDR3 is TGTGCCAGCAGACGGGACACCCTCTACGAGCAGTACTTC.

The CDR3 protein is CASSTPGGKNYGYTF. CDR3 coding DNA: TGTGCCAGCAGTACCCCTGGGGGGAAGAACTATGGCTACACCTTC. The rearrangement links TRBV6-2 or TRBV6-3 to TRBJ1-2; TRBD1 might be the D (5 bases). The CDR3 sequence is 15 residues long. With 5 bases removed from V and 2 bases from J, the gap between germline ends came to 15 bases. Germline assignment: CDR1 MNHEY and CDR2 SVGEGT.

The chain joins TRBV2 to TRBJ1-4, with D perhaps TRBD1 (5 bases). The CDR3 has 15 residues. Trimming stripped 8 bases from V and 0 bases from J, with 13 bases between. CDR1 and CDR2 (germline): SNHLY, FYNNEI. CDR3 amino acids: CASGAGMATNEKLFF. CDR3 coding DNA: TGTGCCAGCGGTGCAGGGATGGCAACTAATGAAAAACTGTTTTTT.